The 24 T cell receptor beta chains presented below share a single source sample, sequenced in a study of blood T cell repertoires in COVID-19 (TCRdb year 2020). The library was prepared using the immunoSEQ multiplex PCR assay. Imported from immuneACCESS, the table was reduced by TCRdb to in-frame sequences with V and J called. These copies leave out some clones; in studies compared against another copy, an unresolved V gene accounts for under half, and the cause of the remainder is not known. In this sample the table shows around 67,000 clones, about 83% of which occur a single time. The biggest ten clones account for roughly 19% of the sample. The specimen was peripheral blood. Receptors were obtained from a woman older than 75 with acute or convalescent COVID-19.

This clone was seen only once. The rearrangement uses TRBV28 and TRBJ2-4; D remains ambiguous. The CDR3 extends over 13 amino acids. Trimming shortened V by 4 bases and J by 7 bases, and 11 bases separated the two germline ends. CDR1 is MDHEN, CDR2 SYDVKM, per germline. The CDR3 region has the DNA TGTGCCAGCAGTTGGGCAGGAAGCAACATTCAGTACTTC. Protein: CASSWAGSNIQYF.

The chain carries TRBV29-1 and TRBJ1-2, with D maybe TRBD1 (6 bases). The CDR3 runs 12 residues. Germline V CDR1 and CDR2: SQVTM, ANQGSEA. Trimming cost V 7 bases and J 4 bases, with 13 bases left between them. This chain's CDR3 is CSALGGAYGYTF. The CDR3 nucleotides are TGCAGCGCCCTAGGGGGGGCCTATGGCTACACCTTC.

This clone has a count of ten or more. Written as DNA, the CDR3 is TGTGCCAGCAGCCCCAGGGCAGGGGCAAGTTCACCCCTCCACTTT. Its protein product is CASSPRAGASSPLHF. The chain has TRBV3-1 (or the pseudogene TRBV3-2) and TRBJ1-6; possibly TRBD1 for D (6 bases). Germline loops: CDR1 LGHDT, CDR2 YNNKEL (reference sequence). This CDR3 has 15 residues. Trimming took off 4 bases at V and 9 bases at J, with 16 bases between the two ends.

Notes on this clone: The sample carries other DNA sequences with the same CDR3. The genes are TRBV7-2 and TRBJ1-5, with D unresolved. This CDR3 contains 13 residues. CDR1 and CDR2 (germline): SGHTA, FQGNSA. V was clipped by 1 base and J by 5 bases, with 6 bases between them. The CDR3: CASSLDRDQPQHF. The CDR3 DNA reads TGTGCCAGCAGCTTAGACCGGGATCAGCCCCAGCATTTT.

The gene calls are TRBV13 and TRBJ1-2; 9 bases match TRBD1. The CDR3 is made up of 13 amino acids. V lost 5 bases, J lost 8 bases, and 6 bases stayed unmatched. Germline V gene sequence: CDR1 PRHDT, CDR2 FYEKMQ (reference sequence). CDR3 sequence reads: CASSRTGVLGYTF. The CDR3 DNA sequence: TGTGCCAGCAGCCGGACAGGGGTCTTGGGCTACACCTTC.

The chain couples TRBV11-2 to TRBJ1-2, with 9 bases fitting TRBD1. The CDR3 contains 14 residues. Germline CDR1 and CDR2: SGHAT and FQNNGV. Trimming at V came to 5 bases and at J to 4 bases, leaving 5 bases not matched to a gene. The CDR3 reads CASSRQTGGYGYTF. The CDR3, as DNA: TGTGCCAGCAGCAGACAGACAGGGGGCTATGGCTACACCTTC. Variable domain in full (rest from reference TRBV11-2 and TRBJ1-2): EAGVAQSPRYKIIEKRQSVAFWCNPISGHATLYWYQQILGQGPKLLIQFQNNGVVDDSQLPKDRFSAERLKGVDSTLKIQPAKLEDSAVYLCASSRQTGGYGYTFGSGTRLTVV.

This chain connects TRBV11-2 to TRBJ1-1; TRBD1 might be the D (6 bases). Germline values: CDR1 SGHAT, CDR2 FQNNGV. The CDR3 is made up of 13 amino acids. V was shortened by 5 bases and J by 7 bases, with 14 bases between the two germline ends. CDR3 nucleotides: TGTGCCAGCAGCCGAACCGGGACAAGTGAAGCTTTCTTT. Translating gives CASSRTGTSEAFF.

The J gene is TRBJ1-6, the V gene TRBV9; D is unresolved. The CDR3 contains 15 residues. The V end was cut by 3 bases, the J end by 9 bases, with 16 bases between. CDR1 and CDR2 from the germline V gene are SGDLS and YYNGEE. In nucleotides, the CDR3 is TGTGCCAGCAGCGCCGCGGGGTTCGGGAGTTCACCCCTCCACTTT. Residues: CASSAAGFGSSPLHF.

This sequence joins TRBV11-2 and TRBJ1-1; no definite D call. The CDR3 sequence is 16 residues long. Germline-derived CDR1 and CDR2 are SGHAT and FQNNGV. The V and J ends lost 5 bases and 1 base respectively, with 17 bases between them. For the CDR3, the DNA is TGTGCCAGCAGCCGGGGTCTCATCCCCCCGAACACTGAAGCTTTCTTT. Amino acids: CASSRGLIPPNTEAFF.

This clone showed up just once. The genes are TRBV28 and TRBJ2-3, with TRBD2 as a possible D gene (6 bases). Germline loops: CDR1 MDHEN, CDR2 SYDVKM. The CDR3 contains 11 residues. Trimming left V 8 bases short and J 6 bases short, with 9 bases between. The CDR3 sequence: CASGRGDTQYF. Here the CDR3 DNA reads TGTGCCAGCGGCCGGGGGGATACGCAGTATTTT.

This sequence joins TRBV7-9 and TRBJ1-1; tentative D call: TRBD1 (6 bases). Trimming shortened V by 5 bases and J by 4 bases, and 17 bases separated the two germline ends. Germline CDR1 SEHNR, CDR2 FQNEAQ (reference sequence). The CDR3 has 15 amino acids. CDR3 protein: CASSLFRGRGTEAFF. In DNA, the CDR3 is TGTGCCAGCAGCCTTTTCAGGGGTAGGGGCACTGAAGCTTTCTTT.

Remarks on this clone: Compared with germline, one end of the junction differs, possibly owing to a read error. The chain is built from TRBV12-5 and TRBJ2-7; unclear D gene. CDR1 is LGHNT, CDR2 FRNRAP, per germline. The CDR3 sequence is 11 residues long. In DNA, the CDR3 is TGTGCTAGTGGTTTCCCGGATCCTAGTTATTTC. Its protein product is CASGFPDPSYF.

CDR3 nucleotide sequence: TGTGCCAGCAGTTTATCGGGGCCAGGGGGAACAGATACGCAGTATTTT. Translating it yields CASSLSGPGGTDTQYF. V and J are TRBV28 and TRBJ2-3; TRBD1 agrees at 7 bases. With V trimmed by 1 base and J by 3 bases, 7 bases remained unmatched. CDR3 size: 16 residues. The germline V gene encodes CDR1 MDHEN and CDR2 SYDVKM.

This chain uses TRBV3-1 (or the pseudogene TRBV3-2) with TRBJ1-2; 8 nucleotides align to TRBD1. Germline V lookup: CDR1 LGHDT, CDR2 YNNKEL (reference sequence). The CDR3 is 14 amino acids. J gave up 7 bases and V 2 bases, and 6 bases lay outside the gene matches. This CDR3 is CASSQRTGRIGYTF. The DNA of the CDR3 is TGTGCCAGCAGCCAAAGGACAGGGAGAATTGGCTACACCTTC.

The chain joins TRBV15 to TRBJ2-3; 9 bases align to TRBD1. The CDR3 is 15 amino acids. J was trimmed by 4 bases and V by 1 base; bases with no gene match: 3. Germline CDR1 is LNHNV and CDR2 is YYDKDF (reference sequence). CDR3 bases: TGTGCCACCAGCAGAGGGGACAGGGCGTCAGATACGCAGTATTTT. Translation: CATSRGDRASDTQYF.

The CDR3 coding sequence is TGTGCCTGGAGTCCCGGGACAATCGGGTTGGGTGAGCAGTTCTTC. Its translation is CAWSPGTIGLGEQFF. The V and J genes are TRBV30 and TRBJ2-1; D possibly corresponds to TRBD1 (6 bases). V dropped 2 bases and J dropped 9 bases, with 20 bases sitting between them. CDR1 is GTSNPN and CDR2 is SVGIG in the germline V gene (reference sequence). This CDR3 region has 15 residues.

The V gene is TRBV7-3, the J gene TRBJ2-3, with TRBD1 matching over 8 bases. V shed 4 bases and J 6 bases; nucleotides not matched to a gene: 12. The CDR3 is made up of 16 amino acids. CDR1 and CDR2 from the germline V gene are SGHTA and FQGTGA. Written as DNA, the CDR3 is TGTGCCAGCAGCTCGGGGACCAACCGACAGGGGGATACGCAGTATTTT. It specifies CASSSGTNRQGDTQYF.

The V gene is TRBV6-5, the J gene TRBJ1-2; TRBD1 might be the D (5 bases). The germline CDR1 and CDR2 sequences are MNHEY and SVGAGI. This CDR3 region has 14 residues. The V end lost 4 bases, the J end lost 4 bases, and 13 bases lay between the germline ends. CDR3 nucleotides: TGTGCCAGCAGTTCCGGGGGGAGATTCTATGGCTACACCTTC. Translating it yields CASSSGGRFYGYTF.

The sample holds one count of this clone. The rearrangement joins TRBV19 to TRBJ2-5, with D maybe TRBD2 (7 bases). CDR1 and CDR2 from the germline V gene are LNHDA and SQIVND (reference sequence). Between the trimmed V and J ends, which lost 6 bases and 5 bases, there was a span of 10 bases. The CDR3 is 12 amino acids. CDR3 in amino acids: CASRQGGETQYF. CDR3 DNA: TGTGCCAGTAGACAGGGAGGGGAGACCCAGTACTTC.

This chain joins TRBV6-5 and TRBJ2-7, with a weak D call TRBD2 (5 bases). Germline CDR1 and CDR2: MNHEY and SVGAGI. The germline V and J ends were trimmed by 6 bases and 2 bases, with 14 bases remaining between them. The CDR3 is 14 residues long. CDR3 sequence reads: CASRLDGQTYEQYF. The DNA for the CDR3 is TGTGCCAGCAGACTAGACGGGCAGACCTACGAGCAGTACTTC.

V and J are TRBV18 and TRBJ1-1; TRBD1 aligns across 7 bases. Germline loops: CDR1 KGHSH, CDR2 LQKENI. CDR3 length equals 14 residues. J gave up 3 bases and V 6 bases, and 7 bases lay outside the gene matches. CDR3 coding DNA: TGTGCCAGCTCTTATCTCCAGGGGGACACTGAAGCTTTCTTT. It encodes CASSYLQGDTEAFF. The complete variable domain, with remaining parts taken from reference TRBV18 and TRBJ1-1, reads NAGVMQNPRHLVRRRGQEARLRCSPMKGHSHVYWYRQLPEEGLKFMVYLQKENIIDESGMPKERFSAEFPKEGPSILRIQQVVRGDSAAYFCASSYLQGDTEAFFGQGTRLTVV.

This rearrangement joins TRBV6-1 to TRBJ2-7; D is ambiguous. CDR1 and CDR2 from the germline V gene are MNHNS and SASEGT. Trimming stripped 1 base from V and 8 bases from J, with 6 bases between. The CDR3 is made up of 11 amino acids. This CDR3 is CASSEVDKQYF. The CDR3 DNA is TGTGCCAGCAGTGAAGTAGATAAGCAGTACTTC.

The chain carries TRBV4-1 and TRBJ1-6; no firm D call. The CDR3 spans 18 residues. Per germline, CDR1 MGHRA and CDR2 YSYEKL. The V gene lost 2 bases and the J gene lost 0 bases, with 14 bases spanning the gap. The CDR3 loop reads CASSQTSGSDSYNSPLHF. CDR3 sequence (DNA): TGCGCCAGCAGCCAAACATCAGGTTCTGACTCCTATAATTCACCCCTCCACTTT.

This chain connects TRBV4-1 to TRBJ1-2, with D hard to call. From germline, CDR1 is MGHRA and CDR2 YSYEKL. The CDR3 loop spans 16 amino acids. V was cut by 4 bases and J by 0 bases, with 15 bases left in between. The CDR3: CASSLLFQGANYGYTF. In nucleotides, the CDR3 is TGCGCCAGCAGCCTACTCTTCCAAGGAGCTAACTATGGCTACACCTTC.